This TCR beta chain was sequenced for a study of Ad26.COV2.S vaccination and SARS-CoV-2 variants. This clone was seen once. This table comes from immunoSEQ multiplex PCR, and its TCRdb copy is limited to in-frame clones, with some not included. Among about 390,000 clones listed, approximately 90% were seen once. The CDR3 sequence is 16 residues long. Trimming took 5 bases from V and 2 from J, leaving 19 bases between them. Germline V gene sequence: CDR1 SGHVS, CDR2 FQNEAQ. The treatment here: some 19 received Ad26.COV2.S at low or high dose, single or two shots; roughly 5 received placebo; per-sample allocation not given. All samples were drawn on day 63, counting from the first vaccine or placebo injection. An adult aged 18-55 years in Boston served as the donor. Expression of Wuhan-strain SARS-CoV-2 spike came from the Ad26 vector that formed the vaccine.

The chain is built from TRBV7-8 and TRBJ2-7; no definite D call. The sequence derives from a person between 18 and 65 years old who received the Ad26.COV2.S COVID-19 vaccine or a placebo. The sample here was peripheral blood, taken in a trial of Ad26.COV2.S vaccine versus placebo. The chain's CDR3 is CASSPTSRVPTYEQYF. In DNA form, the CDR3 reads TGTGCCAGCAGCCCCACCAGCCGGGTCCCGACCTACGAGCAGTACTTC.